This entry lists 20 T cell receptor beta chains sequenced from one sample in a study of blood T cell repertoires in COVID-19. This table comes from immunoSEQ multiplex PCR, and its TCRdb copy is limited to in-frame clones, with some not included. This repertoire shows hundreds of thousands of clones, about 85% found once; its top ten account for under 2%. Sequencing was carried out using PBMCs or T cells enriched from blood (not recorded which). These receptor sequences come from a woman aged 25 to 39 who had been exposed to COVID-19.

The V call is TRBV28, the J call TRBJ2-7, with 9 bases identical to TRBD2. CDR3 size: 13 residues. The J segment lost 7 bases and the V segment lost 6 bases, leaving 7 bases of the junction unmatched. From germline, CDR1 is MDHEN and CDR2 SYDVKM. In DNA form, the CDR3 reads TGTGCCAGCAGAACCGGACTAGCGAGGGAGCAGTACTTC. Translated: CASRTGLAREQYF.

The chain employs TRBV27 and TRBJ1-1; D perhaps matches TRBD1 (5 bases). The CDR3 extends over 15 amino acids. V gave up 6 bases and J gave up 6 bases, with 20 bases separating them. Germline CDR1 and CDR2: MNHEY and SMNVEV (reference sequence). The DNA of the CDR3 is TGTGCCAGCAGCGCATTATTAGGGGCTACGTCTGAAGCTTTCTTT. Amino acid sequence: CASSALLGATSEAFF.

The CDR3 DNA follows: TGTGCCAGCAGTGACAGGGGGTGGTCCGGGGAGCTGTTTTTT. It encodes CASSDRGWSGELFF. The chain employs TRBV11-3 and TRBJ2-2; 9 bases are a match to TRBD1. The CDR3 is made up of 14 amino acids. The junction had 5 bases not matched to a gene; V was cut back by 6 bases and J by 6 bases. The germline V gene has CDR1 SGHNT and CDR2 YENEEA.

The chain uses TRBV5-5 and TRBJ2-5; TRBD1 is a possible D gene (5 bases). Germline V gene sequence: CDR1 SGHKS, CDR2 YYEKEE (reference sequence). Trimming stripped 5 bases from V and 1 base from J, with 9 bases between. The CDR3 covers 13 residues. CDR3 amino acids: CASRRQIQETQYF. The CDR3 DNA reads TGTGCCAGCAGGAGACAGATCCAAGAGACCCAGTACTTC. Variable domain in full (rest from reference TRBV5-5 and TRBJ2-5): DAGVTQSPTHLIKTRGQQVTLRCSPISGHKSVSWYQQVLGQGPQFIFQYYEKEERGRGNFPDRFSARQFPNYSSELNVNALLLGDSALYLCASRRQIQETQYFGPGTRLLVL.

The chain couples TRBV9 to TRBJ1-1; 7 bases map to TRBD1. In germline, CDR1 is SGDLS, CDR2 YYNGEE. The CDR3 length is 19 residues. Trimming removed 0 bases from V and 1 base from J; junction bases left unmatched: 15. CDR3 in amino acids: CASSVEGRGMAGGNTEAFF. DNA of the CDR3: TGTGCCAGCAGCGTAGAAGGTCGGGGTATGGCAGGGGGGAACACTGAAGCTTTCTTT.

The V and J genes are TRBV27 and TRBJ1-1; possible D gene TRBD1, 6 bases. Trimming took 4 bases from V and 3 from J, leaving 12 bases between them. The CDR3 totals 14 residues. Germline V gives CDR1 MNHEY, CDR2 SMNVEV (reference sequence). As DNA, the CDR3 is TGTGCCAGCAGTTACAGGGTTTCCGACACTGAAGCTTTCTTT. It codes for CASSYRVSDTEAFF.

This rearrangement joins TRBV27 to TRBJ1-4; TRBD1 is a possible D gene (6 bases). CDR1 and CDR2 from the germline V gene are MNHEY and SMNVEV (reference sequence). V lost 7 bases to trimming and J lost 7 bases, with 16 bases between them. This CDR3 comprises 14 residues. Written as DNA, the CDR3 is TGTGCCAGCAAGGGGGGGGCCCCAGGTGAAAAACTGTTTTTT. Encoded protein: CASKGGAPGEKLFF.

The DNA for the CDR3 is TGTGCCAGCAGCTCCCAGGGGCACGAGCAGTACTTC. Protein sequence: CASSSQGHEQYF. The chain combines TRBV2 with TRBJ2-7; a possible D gene is TRBD1 (6 bases). V gave up 6 bases and J gave up 5 bases, with 11 bases separating them. Germline assignment: CDR1 SNHLY and CDR2 FYNNEI. This CDR3 is built from 12 residues.

The CDR3 coding sequence is TGCGCCAGCAGCTTGGAGGCAGGGGTCGGCAATCAGCCCCAGCATTTT. It encodes CASSLEAGVGNQPQHF. The V gene is TRBV5-1, the J gene TRBJ1-5; TRBD1 might be the D (6 bases). The V gene's germline CDR1 is SGHRS and CDR2 YFSETQ. With 0 bases removed from V and 2 bases from J, the gap between germline ends came to 12 bases. This CDR3 comprises 16 residues.

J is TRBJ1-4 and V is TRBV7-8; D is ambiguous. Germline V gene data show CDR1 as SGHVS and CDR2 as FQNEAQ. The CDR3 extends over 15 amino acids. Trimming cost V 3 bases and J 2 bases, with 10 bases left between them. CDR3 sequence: CASSFPAGTNEKLFF. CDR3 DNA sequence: TGTGCCAGCAGCTTCCCAGCAGGCACTAATGAAAAACTGTTTTTT.

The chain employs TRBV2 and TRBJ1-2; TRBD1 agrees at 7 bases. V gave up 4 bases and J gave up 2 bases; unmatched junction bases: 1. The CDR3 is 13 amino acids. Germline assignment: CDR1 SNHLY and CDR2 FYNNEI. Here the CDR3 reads CASSADRNYGYTF. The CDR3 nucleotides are TGTGCCAGCAGTGCGGACAGGAACTATGGCTACACCTTC.

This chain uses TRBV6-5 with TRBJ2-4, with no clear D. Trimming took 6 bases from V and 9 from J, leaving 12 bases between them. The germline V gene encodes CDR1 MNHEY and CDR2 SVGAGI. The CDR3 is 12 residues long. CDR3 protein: CASRTVSSIQYF. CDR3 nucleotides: TGTGCCAGCAGAACAGTATCCAGCATTCAGTACTTC.

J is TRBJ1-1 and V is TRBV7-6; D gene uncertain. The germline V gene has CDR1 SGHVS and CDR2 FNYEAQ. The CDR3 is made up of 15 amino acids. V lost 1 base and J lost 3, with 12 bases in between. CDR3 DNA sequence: TGTGCCAGCAGCTTAGACGGGGTTAGGGACACTGAAGCTTTCTTT. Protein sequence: CASSLDGVRDTEAFF.

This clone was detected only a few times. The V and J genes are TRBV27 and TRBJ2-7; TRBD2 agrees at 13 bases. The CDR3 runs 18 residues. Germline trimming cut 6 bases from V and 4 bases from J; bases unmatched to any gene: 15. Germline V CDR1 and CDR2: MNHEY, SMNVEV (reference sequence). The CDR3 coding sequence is TGTGCCAGCAGCCGACTCCCCGGGACTAGCGGGGATTCATACGAGCAGTACTTC. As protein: CASSRLPGTSGDSYEQYF.

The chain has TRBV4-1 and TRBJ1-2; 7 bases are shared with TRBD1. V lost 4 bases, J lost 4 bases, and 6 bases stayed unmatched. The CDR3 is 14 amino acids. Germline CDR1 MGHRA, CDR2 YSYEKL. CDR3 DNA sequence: TGCGCCAGCAGCCCCCAGGACAGGTTCTATGGCTACACCTTC. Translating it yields CASSPQDRFYGYTF.

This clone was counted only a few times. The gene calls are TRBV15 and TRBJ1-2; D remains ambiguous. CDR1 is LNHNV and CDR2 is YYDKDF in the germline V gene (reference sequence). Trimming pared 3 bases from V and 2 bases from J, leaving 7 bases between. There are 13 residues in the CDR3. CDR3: CATSSNKNYGYTF. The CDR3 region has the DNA TGTGCCACCAGCAGTAATAAAAACTATGGCTACACCTTC.

The CDR3 protein is CASSRPQGLGDTQYF. The CDR3 DNA reads TGTGCCAGCAGTCGGCCACAGGGGTTAGGAGATACGCAGTATTTT. V gene TRBV27 combines with J gene TRBJ2-3; TRBD1 matches at 7 bases. Trimming took 5 bases from V and 5 from J; bases not matched to a gene: 10. Germline lookup yields CDR1 MNHEY and CDR2 SMNVEV (reference sequence). This CDR3 spans 15 amino acids.

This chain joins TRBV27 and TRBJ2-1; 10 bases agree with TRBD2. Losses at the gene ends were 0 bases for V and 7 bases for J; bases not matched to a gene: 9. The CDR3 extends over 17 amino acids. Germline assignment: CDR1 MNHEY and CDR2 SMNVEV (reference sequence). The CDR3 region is CASSLSLLAGLRNEQFF. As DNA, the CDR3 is TGTGCCAGCAGTTTATCGTTACTAGCGGGATTAAGGAATGAGCAGTTCTTC.

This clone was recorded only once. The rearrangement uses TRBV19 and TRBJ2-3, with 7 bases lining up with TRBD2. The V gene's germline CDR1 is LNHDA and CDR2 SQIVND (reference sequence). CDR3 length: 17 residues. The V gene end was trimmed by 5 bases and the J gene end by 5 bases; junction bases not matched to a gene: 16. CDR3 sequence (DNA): TGTGCCAGTAGTCTTCGACAGTCAGGCGGGAGTAGAGATACGCAGTATTTT. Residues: CASSLRQSGGSRDTQYF. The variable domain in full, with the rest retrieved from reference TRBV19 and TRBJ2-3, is DGGITQSPKYLFRKEGQNVTLSCEQNLNHDAMYWYRQDPGQGLRLIYYSQIVNDFQKGDIAEGYSVSREKKESFPLTVTSAQKNPTAFYLCASSLRQSGGSRDTQYFGPGTRLTVL.

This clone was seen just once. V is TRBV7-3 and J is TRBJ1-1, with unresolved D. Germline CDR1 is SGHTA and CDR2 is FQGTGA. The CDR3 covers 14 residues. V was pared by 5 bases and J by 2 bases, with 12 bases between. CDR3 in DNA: TGTGCCAGCAGCCTCGAACAAGTTAACACTGAAGCTTTCTTT. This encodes CASSLEQVNTEAFF.